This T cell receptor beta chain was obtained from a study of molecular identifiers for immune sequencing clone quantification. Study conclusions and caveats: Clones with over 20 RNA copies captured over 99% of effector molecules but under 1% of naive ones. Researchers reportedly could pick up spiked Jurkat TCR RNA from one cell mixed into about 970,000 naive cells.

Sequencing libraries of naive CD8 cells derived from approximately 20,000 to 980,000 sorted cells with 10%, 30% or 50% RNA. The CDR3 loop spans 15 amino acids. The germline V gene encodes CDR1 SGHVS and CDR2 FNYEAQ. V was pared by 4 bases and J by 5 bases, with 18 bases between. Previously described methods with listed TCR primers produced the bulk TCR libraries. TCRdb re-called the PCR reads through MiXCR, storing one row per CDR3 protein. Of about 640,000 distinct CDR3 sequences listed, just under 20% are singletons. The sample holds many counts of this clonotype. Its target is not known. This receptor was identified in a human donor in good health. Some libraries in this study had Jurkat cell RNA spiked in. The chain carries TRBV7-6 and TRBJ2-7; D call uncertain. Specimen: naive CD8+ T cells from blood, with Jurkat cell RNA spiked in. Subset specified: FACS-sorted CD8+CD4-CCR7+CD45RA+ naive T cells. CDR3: CASSSSGPAHNEQYF. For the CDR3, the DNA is TGTGCCAGCAGCTCTAGTGGTCCGGCCCATAACGAGCAGTACTTC.